This entry concerns a single T cell receptor (beta chain). J lost 2 bases, V lost 3 bases, and 9 bases had no gene match. The V gene's germline CDR1 is SGHRS and CDR2 YFSETQ. This CDR3 is built from 18 residues. The data were obtained in a study of blood T cell repertoires in COVID-19. Across the whole study: Sources were T cells, B-cell-depleted T cells, or PBMCs; the material itself was cDNA or gDNA.

Authors' methods: Reference gene primer amplification yielded estimated nucleated cell counts. Data came from immunoSEQ multiplex PCR; TCRdb stores just in-frame clones and leaves some out. V and J calls and clone size are as listed in that table; D and trimming were resolved from the DNA. Of some 80,000 clones in the sample, about 83% were seen once. This TCR derives from a human donor in a cohort sampled during active COVID-19. The sample comprised peripheral blood. The chain has TRBV5-1 and TRBJ1-6, with TRBD1 matching 9 bases. The CDR3 loop is CASSSTGQGIAYNSPLHF. DNA for the CDR3: TGCGCCAGCAGCTCCACGGGACAGGGCATAGCCTATAATTCACCCCTCCACTTT.